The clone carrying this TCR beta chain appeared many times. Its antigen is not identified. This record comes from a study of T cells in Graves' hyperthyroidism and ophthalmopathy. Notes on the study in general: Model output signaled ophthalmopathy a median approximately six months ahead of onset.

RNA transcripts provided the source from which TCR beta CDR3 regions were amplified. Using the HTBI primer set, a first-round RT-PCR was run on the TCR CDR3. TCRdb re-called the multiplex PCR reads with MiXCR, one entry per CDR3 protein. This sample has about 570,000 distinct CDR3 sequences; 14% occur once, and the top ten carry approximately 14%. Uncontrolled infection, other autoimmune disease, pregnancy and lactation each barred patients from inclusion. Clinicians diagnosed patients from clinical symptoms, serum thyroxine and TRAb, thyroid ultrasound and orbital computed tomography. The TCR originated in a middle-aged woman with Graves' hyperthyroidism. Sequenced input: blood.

The CDR3, as DNA: TGTGCCAGCAGCTTAGAACAGGTGACCGGGGAGCTGTTTTTT. Its protein is CASSLEQVTGELFF. V gene TRBV11-2 combines with J gene TRBJ2-2; a weak D match, TRBD1 (5 bases). Germline V gene sequence: CDR1 SGHAT, CDR2 FQNNGV. There are 14 residues in the CDR3. Deletions cut 0 bases from V and 5 bases from J, with 7 bases between.